This passage covers 12 T cell receptor beta chains from one sample sequenced in a study of cytomegalovirus exposure and HLA in healthy donors. PCR amplification relied on 60 Vbeta primers (plus 13 Jbeta primers). Clones were read by immunoSEQ multiplex PCR, and TCRdb kept only the in-frame ones, dropping some. The table includes about 140,000 clones, about 80% detected once. Source material: PBMCs. All receptors derive from a man aged 40-55 years in good health and CMV-seropositive.

The V call is TRBV5-1, the J call TRBJ2-2, with a possible D match to TRBD2 (5 bases). Germline V gene data show CDR1 as SGHRS and CDR2 as YFSETQ. The CDR3 sequence is 15 residues long. V lost 2 bases and J 8 bases, leaving 16 bases between the germline ends. The CDR3 sequence: CASSFVGRRTGELFF. The CDR3 coding sequence is TGCGCCAGCAGCTTTGTTGGCCGGAGGACGGGGGAGCTGTTTTTT.

As to this clone: This CDR3 fails to terminate in the conserved phenylalanine or tryptophan, so it likely reflects a read error. The DNA is omitted, as the CDR3 cannot be located on it reliably, and the CDR3 follows TCRdb's listing. V usage is TRBV30 and J usage is TRBJ1-2; TRBD1, as called in the table, went unchecked against the DNA. A total of 12 residues make up the CDR3, ends included. Germline-derived CDR1 and CDR2 are GTSNPN and SVGIG (reference sequence). The CDR3 loop is CAWSARGTGHHS.

This rearrangement joins TRBV4-1 to TRBJ1-5, with unresolved D. The CDR3 covers 15 residues. Trimming took off 0 bases at V and 7 bases at J, with 13 bases between the two ends. CDR1 is MGHRA, CDR2 YSYEKL, per germline. In DNA form, the CDR3 reads TGCGCCAGCAGCCAAGATCTGGGAGGGAACCAGCCCCAGCATTTT. Translating it yields CASSQDLGGNQPQHF.

This chain links TRBV4-3 with TRBJ2-7; D may be TRBD1 (5 bases). The CDR3 has 15 amino acids. Trimming took 3 bases from V and 4 from J, leaving 16 bases between them. The germline V gene has CDR1 LGHNA and CDR2 YSLEER. The CDR3 DNA reads TGCGCCAGCAGCCACAGACAGTCAGGCCTTTACGAGCAGTACTTC. Encoded protein: CASSHRQSGLYEQYF.

On this clone: At the DNA level, this CDR3 is encoded by other sequences in the same sample as well. The CDR3 sequence is CASSLGTRFHEQYF. Here the CDR3 DNA reads TGTGCCAGCAGCTTGGGGACTAGATTCCACGAGCAGTACTTC. This chain connects TRBV11-2 to TRBJ2-7; 8 bases are a match to TRBD2. The junction had 6 bases not matched to a gene; V was cut back by 3 bases and J by 5 bases. The V gene's germline CDR1 is SGHAT and CDR2 FQNNGV. The CDR3 sequence is 14 residues long.

This clone was recorded once. This chain connects TRBV4-1 to TRBJ2-7, with TRBD1 matching 9 bases. The CDR3 covers 16 residues. J lost 3 bases, V lost 1 base, and 7 bases had no gene match. Germline CDR1 MGHRA, CDR2 YSYEKL. The CDR3 bases are TGCGCCAGCAGCCAAGGCTGGTTGGGACAGGGCTACGAGCAGTACTTC. It translates to CASSQGWLGQGYEQYF.

The chain uses TRBV30 and TRBJ1-5; D gene ambiguous. The germline V gene has CDR1 GTSNPN and CDR2 SVGIG (reference sequence). The CDR3 covers 13 residues. Trimming removed 2 bases from V and 0 bases from J, with 5 bases in between. CDR3 region: CAWSSNSNQPQHF. The CDR3 DNA reads as TGTGCCTGGAGTTCCAATAGCAATCAGCCCCAGCATTTT.

The CDR3 region is CASSWGGGDRLDYGYTF. CDR3 in DNA: TGTGCCAGCAGTTGGGGGGGCGGAGACAGGTTGGACTATGGCTACACCTTC. The rearrangement joins TRBV27 to TRBJ1-2; D is perhaps TRBD1 (6 bases). V lost 4 bases to trimming and J lost 3 bases, with 21 bases between them. Per the germline V gene, CDR1 is MNHEY and CDR2 is SMNVEV (reference sequence). The CDR3 loop spans 17 amino acids.

This clone was seen a handful of times. Other DNA variants within this sample encode the same CDR3. This sequence joins TRBV4-1 and TRBJ1-1, with 9 bases fitting TRBD1. CDR1 and CDR2 from the germline V gene are MGHRA and YSYEKL. V trimming: 3 bases; J trimming: 5 bases; junction bases outside the gene matches: 7. The CDR3 sequence is 15 residues long. The CDR3 region is CASSQSGTGRTEAFF. CDR3 sequence (DNA): TGCGCCAGCAGCCAGTCGGGGACAGGGAGAACTGAAGCTTTCTTT.

The chain uses TRBV7-3 and TRBJ2-7, with TRBD2 as a possible D gene (5 bases). Germline values: CDR1 SGHTA, CDR2 FQGTGA. V lost 0 bases and J lost 6, with 18 bases in between. This CDR3 comprises 16 residues. CDR3 DNA sequence: TGTGCCAGCAGCTTAACACCGGGAACCACGATGGGCGAGCAGTACTTC. This translates into CASSLTPGTTMGEQYF.

The chain is built from TRBV11-3 and TRBJ2-1, with TRBD2 matching over 8 bases. CDR1 is SGHNT and CDR2 is YENEEA in the germline V gene. This CDR3 has 15 residues. J lost 2 bases, V lost 9 bases, and 9 bases had no gene match. The CDR3 is CASSTMGLAYNEQFF. In nucleotides, the CDR3 is TGTGCCAGTTCCACCATGGGACTAGCCTACAATGAGCAGTTCTTC.

This chain links TRBV6-6 with TRBJ2-7; 9 nucleotides align to TRBD1. The CDR3 extends over 15 amino acids. Germline lookup yields CDR1 MNHNY and CDR2 SVGAGI (reference sequence). With V trimmed by 6 bases and J by 2 bases, 8 bases remained unmatched. Written as DNA, the CDR3 is TGTGCCAGCAGGGATACAGGGGGCTCAGCCTACGAGCAGTACTTC. This translates into CASRDTGGSAYEQYF.